What follows are 8 T cell receptor beta chains derived from one specimen sequenced in a study of shared clonotypes between healthy human individuals. The table came from immunoSEQ multiplex PCR; TCRdb's copy has only in-frame clones and leaves some out. The sample records around 510,000 clones, more than 95% being singletons. Input material: naive CD4+ T cells sorted from blood. Documented subset: CD45RA+ positively selected. The receptors were sampled from a woman aged 25 to 39 in good health.

V and J are TRBV5-4 and TRBJ2-5; D tentatively fits TRBD1 or TRBD2 (5 bases each). Germline CDR1 SGHNT, CDR2 YYREEE (reference sequence). CDR3 length: 14 residues. The V end was cut by 3 bases, the J end by 7 bases, with 16 bases between. The CDR3 reads CASSSGLPGATQYF. The DNA for the CDR3 is TGTGCCAGCAGCTCAGGACTCCCTGGGGCGACCCAGTACTTC. Complete variable domain (other parts from reference TRBV5-4 and TRBJ2-5): ETGVTQSPTHLIKTRGQQVTLRCSSQSGHNTVSWYQQALGQGPQFIFQYYREEENGRGNFPPRFSGLQFPNYSSELNVNALELDDSALYLCASSSGLPGATQYFGPGTRLLVL.

The rearrangement joins TRBV6-5 to TRBJ1-2; weak D call: TRBD1 (6 bases). Germline CDR1 and CDR2: MNHEY and SVGAGI. This CDR3 region has 15 residues. V was clipped by 4 bases and J by 7 bases, with 19 bases between them. The CDR3 reads CASSSGDTQGGGYTF. In DNA form, the CDR3 reads TGTGCCAGCAGTTCCGGGGACACCCAAGGGGGTGGCTACACCTTC.

The V call is TRBV19, the J call TRBJ1-1; 7 bases are shared with TRBD1. The germline V gene encodes CDR1 LNHDA and CDR2 SQIVND (reference sequence). CDR3 size: 13 residues. Trimming cost V 6 bases and J 10 bases; bases outside gene matches: 11. The CDR3, as DNA: TGTGCCAGTAGATTAGGGACAGACCGACGAGCTTTCTTT. This codes for CASRLGTDRRAFF.

This chain uses TRBV10-1 with TRBJ2-3, with D unresolved. This CDR3 spans 14 amino acids. Germline V lookup: CDR1 WNHNN, CDR2 SYGVQD (reference sequence). V lost 4 bases and J lost 4, with 12 bases in between. This CDR3 is CASSASLLADTQYF. The CDR3 DNA follows: TGCGCCAGCAGTGCCTCCCTCTTGGCAGATACGCAGTATTTT.

The V call is TRBV10-3, the J call TRBJ2-6, with 7 positions matching TRBD1. CDR3 length: 16 residues. From germline, CDR1 is ENHRY and CDR2 SYGVKD. J lost 0 bases, V lost 9 bases, and 8 bases had no gene match. In DNA form, the CDR3 reads TGTGCCATTCCCGGGACAGCCGTCTCTGGGGCCAACGTCCTGACTTTC. Encoded protein: CAIPGTAVSGANVLTF.

The chain couples TRBV11-2 to TRBJ2-5; 8 nucleotides match TRBD1. CDR1 SGHAT and CDR2 FQNNGV come from the germline V gene. With V trimmed by 3 bases and J by 5 bases, 8 bases remained unmatched. CDR3 length: 15 residues. The CDR3 bases are TGTGCCAGCAGCTTTACTTTGGACAGGGCGGAGACCCAGTACTTC. Its protein is CASSFTLDRAETQYF. Full variable domain (missing parts from reference TRBV11-2 and TRBJ2-5): EAGVAQSPRYKIIEKRQSVAFWCNPISGHATLYWYQQILGQGPKLLIQFQNNGVVDDSQLPKDRFSAERLKGVDSTLKIQPAKLEDSAVYLCASSFTLDRAETQYFGPGTRLLVL.

The gene calls are TRBV7-9 and TRBJ2-7; D gene uncertain. V gave up 4 bases and J gave up 0 bases, with 7 bases separating them. CDR3 size: 13 residues. Germline assignment: CDR1 SEHNR and CDR2 FQNEAQ (reference sequence). CDR3 residues: CASSSGFSYEQYF. In DNA form, the CDR3 reads TGTGCCAGCAGCTCCGGGTTCTCCTACGAGCAGTACTTC. Drawing the rest from reference TRBV7-9 and TRBJ2-7, the complete variable domain is DTGVSQNPRHKITKRGQNVTFRCDPISEHNRLYWYRQTLGQGPEFLTYFQNEAQLEKSRLLSDRFSAERPKGSFSTLEIQRTEQGDSAMYLCASSSGFSYEQYFGPGTRLTVT.

This clone was recorded a few times. J is TRBJ1-5 and V is TRBV6-5; D not certain. The germline CDR1 and CDR2 sequences are MNHEY and SVGAGI. The CDR3 has 14 amino acids. With 5 bases removed from V and 0 bases from J, the gap between germline ends came to 8 bases. CDR3 nucleotide sequence: TGTGCCAGCAGTGGGGAGTTTAGCAATCAGCCCCAGCATTTT. Translated, it gives CASSGEFSNQPQHF.